This T cell receptor (beta chain) originates from a study of T cell repertoires in aging, cancer and after chemotherapy (dated by TCRdb to the late 2010s). About the full investigation: Six donor age groups were covered, ranging from 30 or younger up to 70 or older, and each group contained at least three individuals. The cohort comprised 200 to 250 cancer patients, more than 85 with hematological and around 130 with solid cancers, plus 95 healthy donors as a reference group. TCR repertoires from healthy donor controls were recorded over periods of several months to years and showed clear clonal overlap between repeated samplings. In total, the full dataset held 8.5 million to 9.5 million TCR reads. Peripheral blood TCR beta repertoires from healthy donors and cancer patients were profiled to examine immunoaging and T cell reconstitution after chemotherapy. The paper as a whole reports these results and caveats: In healthy donors, the decline in TCR diversity with age was mainly due to loss of richness, whereas in cancer patients loss of evenness also played a role. Compared with age-matched healthy donors, untreated patients with hematological or solid cancers had significantly lower TCR diversity and higher clonality in blood. According to the authors, the repertoire data do not allow conclusions to be drawn about immunological memory after chemotherapy. Median generation probability increased over the chemotherapy interval in both cancer cohorts, suggesting repertoire reconstitution through rebound thymic output.

Genomic DNA extracted from peripheral blood, rather than sorted cells or RNA, was used as the source for amplification of TCR beta rearrangements. Using a mixed TRB-A/B primer pool, multiplex touch-down PCR amplified rearranged TRB sequences covering the V, D and J segments. Illumina adapters and sample indices were attached to the amplicons through two consecutive PCR reactions run with Phusion HS II polymerase. Amplicons were gel-purified with the NucleoSpin Gel and PCR Clean-up kit, then checked with Qubit and an Agilent 2100 Bioanalyzer. Sequencing of libraries was carried out on an Illumina MiSeq in 600-cycle, single-indexed, paired-end runs. The authors' pipeline ran thus. Processing of the TRB sequences was carried out with MiXCR versions 2.12 and 3.0.5. Each unique CDR3 nucleotide sequence was treated as one clone, and only productive sequences with two or more reads were kept. The repertoire metrics were Shannon diversity, evenness, clonality (calculated as one minus evenness), and diversity profiles parameterized by alpha from 0 to 5. The IGoR algorithm was used to calculate generation probabilities for clones in the paired samples taken before and after chemotherapy. TCRdb reprocessed the public reads (quality trimming at Q25 with fastp, clone calling with MiXCR) and kept in-frame beta chains. Merged by CDR3 protein, the rows form single entries marked with the most common genes and DNA. These V and J calls derive from TCRdb rather than the authors' analysis. The sample table lists 10,000 to 15,000 distinct CDR3 sequences, about a third of them with a count of one. The ten largest clones add up to approximately 6.6% of the sample.

CDR1 SGHNT and CDR2 YYREEE are derived from the germline V gene (reference sequence). Deletion took 0 bases off V and 2 bases off J, with a span of 9 bases between the germline ends. CDR3 length: 14 amino acids, cysteine to phenylalanine. Just CDR3 DNA is preserved here, 42 bases in frame from base 1. As for this clonotype: Its recognized antigen is unknown. The sample holds no much larger clone one base away, and base qualities are not on file.

This TCR was sampled from a human donor in good health. The donor label of this sample is uncertain. Sequencing was performed on blood. The rearranged chain carries TRBV5-4 and TRBJ2-7, with no confidently assigned D gene. The CDR3 reads as follows: CASSLAPVTYEQYF. The DNA sequence follows: TGTGCCAGCAGCTTGGCCCCCGTAACCTACGAGCAGTACTTC.